These 20 T cell receptor beta chains share one sample of origin, sequenced in a study of T cells in Graves' hyperthyroidism and ophthalmopathy. Amplified regions were TCR beta CDR3 sequences from RNA transcripts. First-round RT-PCR with HTBI primers amplified the TCR CDR3 region. TCRdb itself ran the multiplex PCR reads through MiXCR, one entry per CDR3 protein. The sample lists about 210,000 distinct CDR3 sequences; roughly 18% were seen once. The sequencing sample was made of blood. These receptors all come from a man aged 40-55 years with Graves' hyperthyroidism.

This clonotype has at least ten counts. The chain uses TRBV5-1 and TRBJ2-1; either TRBD1 or TRBD2 may fit D (6 bases each). CDR1 is SGHRS, CDR2 YFSETQ, per germline. V was trimmed by 4 bases and J by 5 bases, leaving 19 bases between them. This CDR3 has 16 residues. The DNA of the CDR3 is TGCGCCAGCAGCCCGATTCGAGGGGGGCCCGACAATGAGCAGTTCTTC. Residues: CASSPIRGGPDNEQFF.

This clonotype was detected a few times. This chain joins TRBV24-1 and TRBJ2-2; D not resolved. Per the germline V gene, CDR1 is KGHDR and CDR2 is SFDVKD. V lost 1 base, J lost 0 bases, and 11 bases lay in between. The CDR3 loop spans 17 amino acids. This chain's CDR3 is CATSDLGSPANTGELFF. DNA for the CDR3: TGTGCCACCAGTGATTTAGGCAGTCCCGCGAACACCGGGGAGCTGTTTTTT.

This clonotype was observed many times. The chain is built from TRBV7-3 and TRBJ2-3; D is possibly TRBD1 (6 bases). The germline gives CDR1 SGHTA, CDR2 FQGTGA. The V and J ends lost 2 bases and 1 base respectively, with 16 bases between them. CDR3 size: 17 residues. The CDR3 DNA is TGTGCCAGCAGCTTATCCCGCCCAGGGGAAGGCACAGATACGCAGTATTTT. Translated: CASSLSRPGEGTDTQYF. Filled out from reference TRBV7-3 and TRBJ2-3, the complete variable domain reads GAGVSQTPSNKVTEKGKYVELRCDPISGHTALYWYRQSLGQGPEFLIYFQGTGAADDSGLPNDRFFAVRPEGSVSTLKIQRTERGDSAVYLCASSLSRPGEGTDTQYFGPGTRLTVL.

This clonotype has just a few counts. This could be a read error, since a much larger clone is one nucleotide away. Likely a read error: the CDR3 ends without its conserved phenylalanine or tryptophan. The chain is built from TRBV28 and TRBJ2-5; tentative D call: TRBD1 (5 bases). The CDR3 length is 13 residues. Trimming took 1 base from V and 4 from J, leaving 7 bases between them. Germline V gives CDR1 MDHEN, CDR2 SYDVKM. CDR3 DNA: TGTGCCAGCAGTTTATATCAGGGAGAGACCCAGTACCTC. Its protein is CASSLYQGETQYL.

The genes are TRBV6-1 and TRBJ2-6; weak D call: TRBD2 (6 bases). The CDR3 has 14 amino acids. The germline CDR1 and CDR2 sequences are MNHNS and SASEGT. V dropped 2 bases and J dropped 4 bases, with 6 bases sitting between them. The chain's CDR3 is CASSERGGANVLTF. In DNA, the CDR3 is TGTGCCAGCAGTGAACGGGGGGGGGCCAACGTCCTGACTTTC.

The genes are TRBV24-1 and TRBJ2-3, with D maybe TRBD1 (6 bases). V lost 0 bases, J lost 1 base, and 10 bases lay in between. Looked up from germline, CDR1 is KGHDR and CDR2 is SFDVKD. This CDR3 comprises 16 residues. CDR3 sequence (DNA): TGTGCCACCAGTGATTTGCCCGAGGGGGGCACAGATACGCAGTATTTT. This gives the protein CATSDLPEGGTDTQYF.

This clonotype was observed many times. The chain couples TRBV28 to TRBJ2-5; the D gene could be TRBD1 or TRBD2 (6 bases each). Trimming shortened V by 3 bases and J by 2 bases, and 10 bases separated the two germline ends. Germline V gene lookup returns CDR1 MDHEN and CDR2 SYDVKM. The CDR3 is made up of 14 amino acids. The CDR3, as DNA: TGTGCCAGCAGTTTCGGGGGCCAACAAGAGACCCAGTACTTC. Its translation: CASSFGGQQETQYF.

A few counts support this clonotype. The chain couples TRBV11-2 to TRBJ2-2, with 7 bases fitting TRBD1. Germline values: CDR1 SGHAT, CDR2 FQNNGV. The CDR3 totals 15 residues. The trim removed 5 bases at V and 3 bases at J, leaving 6 bases unmatched. CDR3 DNA sequence: TGTGCCAGCAGCGGAGCGACAGGGTACACCGGGGAGCTGTTTTTT. Its translation is CASSGATGYTGELFF.

At least ten counts were recorded for this clonotype. The chain uses TRBV7-2 and TRBJ1-1; TRBD1 matches 8 bases. The CDR3 is made up of 14 amino acids. Germline V lookup: CDR1 SGHTA, CDR2 FQGNSA. With V trimmed by 4 bases and J by 5 bases, 6 bases remained unmatched. CDR3: CASSSWTGLTEAFF. As DNA, the CDR3 is TGTGCCAGCAGCTCTTGGACAGGGTTAACTGAAGCTTTCTTT.

At least ten counts were recorded for this clonotype. This chain uses TRBV20-1 with TRBJ1-1; 9 positions agree with TRBD1. J gave up 4 bases and V 0 bases, and 6 bases lay outside the gene matches. The CDR3 consists of 15 residues. Germline V lookup: CDR1 DFQATT, CDR2 SNEGSKA (reference sequence). For the CDR3, the DNA is TGCAGTGCTAGAGATACAGGGGGCGTTATCACTGAAGCTTTCTTT. Translating gives CSARDTGGVITEAFF.

This clonotype occurred many times. The chain carries TRBV11-2 and TRBJ1-6; D perhaps matches TRBD1 (6 bases). Trimming cost V 2 bases and J 9 bases, with 17 bases left between them. The CDR3 extends over 16 amino acids. CDR1 SGHAT and CDR2 FQNNGV come from the germline V gene. CDR3 sequence reads: CASSLSYRGAGSPLHF. CDR3 DNA sequence: TGTGCCAGCAGCTTATCCTATCGGGGGGCGGGTTCACCCCTCCACTTT.

Many counts were recorded for this clonotype. CDR3 nucleotides: TGCGCCAGCAGCTTTGGGACACGCTACGAGCAGTACTTC. It yields the protein CASSFGTRYEQYF. The V gene is TRBV5-1, the J gene TRBJ2-7, with a possible D match to TRBD1 (6 bases). Trimming left V 2 bases short and J 3 bases short, with 9 bases between. The CDR3 covers 13 residues. The germline V gene has CDR1 SGHRS and CDR2 YFSETQ.

The rearrangement joins TRBV19 to TRBJ1-1; D is possibly TRBD1 (6 bases). Trimming removed 4 bases from V and 6 bases from J, with 15 bases in between. Germline V gene sequence: CDR1 LNHDA, CDR2 SQIVND (reference sequence). This CDR3 has 14 amino acids. This CDR3 reads CASSTDGTISEAFF. CDR3 sequence (DNA): TGTGCCAGTAGTACCGACGGGACAATCTCTGAAGCTTTCTTT.

This clonotype appeared many times. This chain uses TRBV4-3 with TRBJ2-7; D is undetermined. The CDR3 spans 16 residues. Germline V CDR1 and CDR2: LGHNA, YSLEER. V was shortened by 0 bases and J by 0 bases, with 12 bases between the two germline ends. CDR3 amino acids: CASSQESRLNSYEQYF. The CDR3 DNA reads as TGCGCCAGCAGCCAAGAAAGCCGACTCAACTCCTACGAGCAGTACTTC.

This clonotype was found many times. The rearrangement uses TRBV12-3 or TRBV12-4 and TRBJ2-1, with D possibly matching TRBD1 (6 bases). The CDR3 loop spans 15 amino acids. V lost 7 bases to trimming and J lost 4 bases, with 17 bases between them. DNA for the CDR3: TGTGCCAGCATCAAATTGGGGGACATGTACAATGAGCAGTTCTTC. Translated: CASIKLGDMYNEQFF.

This clonotype appeared many times. The rearrangement joins TRBV20-1 to TRBJ1-2; D unresolved. The CDR3 runs to 12 residues. The germline V and J ends were trimmed by 5 bases and 2 bases, with 9 bases remaining between them. Germline loops: CDR1 DFQATT, CDR2 SNEGSKA (reference sequence). The CDR3: CSASPGNYGYTF. The CDR3 DNA reads as TGCAGTGCTTCCCCGGGGAACTATGGCTACACCTTC.

This clonotype was detected only a few times. The chain joins TRBV5-1 to TRBJ2-2; perhaps TRBD2 as D (6 bases). This CDR3 has 13 residues. Trimming left V 6 bases short and J 6 bases short, with 12 bases between. Per germline, CDR1 SGHRS and CDR2 YFSETQ. CDR3 region: CASNSAGSGELFF. The CDR3 DNA reads as TGCGCCAGCAACTCCGCGGGGTCCGGGGAGCTGTTTTTT.

This clonotype was counted many times. V gene TRBV24-1 combines with J gene TRBJ2-5, with D hard to call. The CDR3 sequence is 13 residues long. The V gene's germline CDR1 is KGHDR and CDR2 SFDVKD. V lost 0 bases to trimming and J lost 0 bases, with 1 base between them. CDR3 DNA: TGTGCCACCAGTGATTTGAACCAAGAGACCCAGTACTTC. Translating it yields CATSDLNQETQYF.

The sample holds many counts of this clonotype. The chain carries TRBV5-1 and TRBJ2-7; 9 nucleotides agree with TRBD1. V shed 4 bases, J shed 8 bases, and the junction held 10 bases outside the gene matches. The germline V gene has CDR1 SGHRS and CDR2 YFSETQ. This CDR3 is built from 14 residues. The CDR3 region has the DNA TGCGCCAGCAGCGCCCCGGGACAGGGACCCAAGCAGTACTTC. Protein: CASSAPGQGPKQYF.

This clonotype was detected ten times or more. The gene calls are TRBV12-3 or TRBV12-4 and TRBJ1-5; D remains unclear. The V end lost 3 bases, the J end lost 7 bases, and 13 bases lay between the germline ends. There are 14 residues in the CDR3. This CDR3 reads CASSLQSIGQPQHF. For the CDR3, the DNA is TGTGCCAGCAGTTTGCAGTCCATCGGGCAGCCCCAGCATTTT.